The rows below give T cell receptor beta chains drawn from one sample of a study of blood T cells in healthy people across ages. TCRdb fed the 5' RACE reads into MiXCR, producing one record per CDR3 protein. The sample includes 700,000 to 950,000 distinct CDR3 sequences, more than 40% seen only once; the top ten take 20% to 25%. The sample consisted of blood. The receptors stem from a woman in her sixties in good health. The CDR3 runs from the conserved cysteine through the conserved F or W. A D gene is named only where the DNA matches it firmly. Some rows mark clone size as missing; the rest say once, few, many or name a class of expanded clone.

d_gene,abundance,v_gene,j_gene,CDR3nt,CDR3aa
TRBD1,.,TRBV7-9,TRBJ2-7,TGTGCCAGCAGCTTAGGTCAGGGGGACAGGGATCGTTGCGAGCAGTACTTC,CASSLGQGDRDRCEQYF
TRBD2,.,TRBV20-1,TRBJ2-3,TGCAGTGCTAGACAGCGGGGGATCAGCACAGATACGCAGTATTTT,CSARQRGISTDTQYF
.,once,TRBV7-2,TRBJ1-2,TGTGCCAGCAGCTGGGGGAGTTCGAATGGCTACACCTTC,CASSWGSSNGYTF
.,.,TRBV12-3/TRBV12-4,TRBJ1-2,TGTGCCAGCAGTGGGGGGACCCCGGGGGTTGGCTACACCTTC,CASSGGTPGVGYTF
.,.,TRBV5-1,TRBJ2-3,TGCGCCAGCAGCCACACCGGAGATACGCAGTATTTT,CASSHTGDTQYF
.,.,TRBV6-1,TRBJ2-7,TGTGCCAGCAGTGAAGCTCCGGGAATGAGCGCCTACGAGCAGTACTTC,CASSEAPGMSAYEQYF
.,.,TRBV20-1,TRBJ2-1,TGCAGTGCTAGAGTTGGCTCACGCCCAAGTGAGCAGTTCTTC,CSARVGSRPSEQFF
.,.,TRBV12-3/TRBV12-4,TRBJ2-2,TGTGCCAGCAGTTTCGGCCCGGCAGGTTCTTCGACCGGGGAGCTGTTTTTT,CASSFGPAGSSTGELFF
TRBD2,.,TRBV12-3/TRBV12-4,TRBJ2-3,TGTGCCAGCAGTTTTAAGGTGGGGGGGTTCACAGATACGCAGTATTTT,CASSFKVGGFTDTQYF
.,.,TRBV6-6,TRBJ1-2,TGTGCCAGCAGTGTACAGGGCAGTGATGGCTACACCTTC,CASSVQGSDGYTF
TRBD2,.,TRBV19,TRBJ2-1,TGTGCCAGTACCCCGTTCGGGGGGTATAGCTCCTACAATGAGCAGTTCTTC,CASTPFGGYSSYNEQFF
TRBD1,few,TRBV6-5,TRBJ2-3,TGTGCCAGCAGTTACGCCGGGACAGTGGGCACAGATACGCAGTATTTT,CASSYAGTVGTDTQYF
TRBD2,many,TRBV29-1,TRBJ2-5,TGCAGCGTTCAAGCTAGCGGGAGCGTGACCCAGTACTTC,CSVQASGSVTQYF
.,few,TRBV21-1,TRBJ1-2,TGTGCCAGCAGCAAAGGCGTCGACAGGGAAAACTATGGCTACACCTTC,CASSKGVDRENYGYTF
TRBD2,.,TRBV11-2,TRBJ2-7,TGTGCCAGCAGCTTAGACCTGGCTAGCGGATCCTACGAGCAGTACTTC,CASSLDLASGSYEQYF
TRBD1,.,TRBV29-1,TRBJ1-2,TGCAGCGTTGAGAAATCGCAGGGGGCAGGTGGCTACACCTTC,CSVEKSQGAGGYTF
.,few,TRBV18,TRBJ2-6,TGTGCCAGCTCACCTCCTCAGGTGGGGTTTTCTGGGGCCAACGTCCTGACTTTC,CASSPPQVGFSGANVLTF
.,.,TRBV14,TRBJ2-1,TGTGCCAGCAGCCAACATCAGGGAGGTTACAATGAGCAGTTCTTC,CASSQHQGGYNEQFF
.,.,TRBV6-2/TRBV6-3,TRBJ2-1,TGTGCCAGCAGTTACTCGATACAGTCCAATGAGCAGTTCTTC,CASSYSIQSNEQFF
.,.,TRBV13,TRBJ2-5,TGTGCCAGCAGCTTAGCAGGAGCGCTGAAAGAGACCCAGTACTTC,CASSLAGALKETQYF
.,few,TRBV3-1,TRBJ2-5,TGTGCCAGCAGCCAGGGAGGAGGGAGCCCAGAGACCCAGTACTTC,CASSQGGGSPETQYF
TRBD1,.,TRBV19,TRBJ2-4,TGTGCCAGTAGACCCGTTCGACAGGGTCGAAACATTCAGTACTTC,CASRPVRQGRNIQYF
TRBD1,.,TRBV10-3,TRBJ1-2,TGTGCCATCTGGGACAGTTATGGCTACACCTTC,CAIWDSYGYTF
.,.,TRBV6-5,TRBJ2-1,TGTGCCAGCAGTTTGACTGTTACAGTTTACAATGAGCAGTTCTTC,CASSLTVTVYNEQFF
.,few,TRBV4-1,TRBJ1-1,TGCGCCAGCAGAAACAGGGAGGTGAACACTGAAGCTTTCTTT,CASRNREVNTEAFF
.,.,TRBV7-9,TRBJ2-7,TGTGCCAGCAGTACGATGACCCTTACCTACGAGCAGTACTTC,CASSTMTLTYEQYF
.,many,TRBV29-1,TRBJ2-5,TGCAGCGGGGGGAACCAAGAGACCCAGTACTTC,CSGGNQETQYF
.,.,TRBV4-1,TRBJ2-4,TGCGCCAGCAGCCAAGGAGGCTGGGGTTCTGAAAACATTCAGTACTTC,CASSQGGWGSENIQYF
TRBD2,.,TRBV5-1,TRBJ2-2,TGCGCCAGCGGTACCGGGACTAGCGGGAGAGCGGGCGCCGGGGAGCTGTTTTTT,CASGTGTSGRAGAGELFF
TRBD1,.,TRBV20-1,TRBJ2-5,TGCAGTGCTGGGACAGATGAAGAGACCCAGTACTTC,CSAGTDEETQYF
.,.,TRBV7-9,TRBJ1-1,TGTGCCAGCAGCTTACAAGGGAGTGAAACTGAGGCTTTCTTT,CASSLQGSETEAFF
.,.,TRBV27,TRBJ2-3,TGTGCCAGCAGTGTGTACAGGGCTAGCACAGATACGCAGTATTTT,CASSVYRASTDTQYF
TRBD2,once,TRBV20-1,TRBJ2-5,TGCAGTGCTAGAGGGGTAGCGGGGGGGCGCTCAGAGACCCAGTACTTC,CSARGVAGGRSETQYF
TRBD1,.,TRBV20-1,TRBJ1-5,TGCAGTGCCCAGGACAGGGGGCCACACCAAAATCAGCCCCAGCATTTT,CSAQDRGPHQNQPQHF
.,.,TRBV7-2,TRBJ1-1,TGTGCCAGCAGCTTAGAGGGCTCGCCGAGGACTGAAGCTTTCTTT,CASSLEGSPRTEAFF
.,.,TRBV24-1,TRBJ2-3,TGTGCCAGCAGTTTATCTTTCGGGGAGACCCAGTATTTT,CASSLSFGETQYF
.,.,TRBV20-1,TRBJ2-7,TGCAGTGCTAGAGGGGACGGGAGCTCCTACGAGCAGTACTTC,CSARGDGSSYEQYF
.,few,TRBV12-3/TRBV12-4,TRBJ1-2,TGTGCCAGCAGTTTTGATATGGTGGGGGCGGGTGGCTACACCTTC,CASSFDMVGAGGYTF
TRBD1,.,TRBV29-1,TRBJ1-2,TGCAGCGTTGAGCACAGGGGAAGCGATGGCTACACCTTC,CSVEHRGSDGYTF
.,.,TRBV7-9,TRBJ1-6,TGTGCCAGCACTCCCCCGGGGAGGGACCAAGCACCCCTCCACTTT,CASTPPGRDQAPLHF
.,few,TRBV20-1,TRBJ2-1,TGCAGTGCTAGAGTTCTCGGCGGGCCGAGCTCCTACAATGAGCAGTTCTTC,CSARVLGGPSSYNEQFF
TRBD1,.,TRBV4-2,TRBJ1-5,TGTGCCAGCAGTATCGGACAGGGCCAGAAGCAGCCCCAGCATTTT,CASSIGQGQKQPQHF
.,.,TRBV5-1,TRBJ2-5,TGCGCCAGCAGCGGAGGAGACGGGGGGCAATGGAATGAGCAGTACTTC,CASSGGDGGQWNEQYF
TRBD2,few,TRBV12-3/TRBV12-4,TRBJ2-1,TGTGCCAGCAGTTTGGGGGTAGCGGGAACGGATTACAATGAGCAGTTCTTC,CASSLGVAGTDYNEQFF
.,.,TRBV7-2,TRBJ2-7,TGTGCCAGCAGCTTAGGACTACCTAGCTCCTACAATGAGCAGTACTTC,CASSLGLPSSYNEQYF
.,few,TRBV27,TRBJ2-1,TGTGCCAGCAGCCGCGGGTCCCCCTACAATGAGCAGTTCTTC,CASSRGSPYNEQFF
.,few,TRBV20-1,TRBJ2-1,TGCAGTGCTAGAGATCAGGCCAGGGGTGGGTCCGATGAGCAGTTCTTC,CSARDQARGGSDEQFF
.,few,TRBV12-3/TRBV12-4,TRBJ1-5,TGTGCCAGCAGTCGACAGGTTCGCAATCAGCCCCAGCATTTT,CASSRQVRNQPQHF